The 20 T cell receptor beta chains below all came from one sample that was sequenced in a study of cytomegalovirus exposure and HLA in healthy donors. The PCR made use of 60 Vbeta and 13 Jbeta primers. Assay used: immunoSEQ multiplex PCR; TCRdb lists only in-frame clones, some missing. Its table records 80,000 to 95,000 clones. The sequencing sample was made of PBMCs. These receptors all stem from a man between 45 and 60 years old in good health and CMV-seropositive.

This chain connects TRBV11-2 to TRBJ2-1; weak D call: TRBD2 (5 bases). Germline V gene data show CDR1 as SGHAT and CDR2 as FQNNGV. V shed 4 bases and J shed 4 bases, with 5 bases lying between them. This CDR3 is 12 amino acids long. The CDR3 DNA is TGTGCCAGCAGCTCGGGGTACAATGAGCAGTTCTTC. It translates to CASSSGYNEQFF.

The rearrangement joins TRBV4-3 to TRBJ2-1, with TRBD2 matching over 9 bases. Germline assignment: CDR1 LGHNA and CDR2 YSLEER. This CDR3 has 15 residues. With V trimmed by 1 base and J by 6 bases, 4 bases remained unmatched. Here the CDR3 DNA reads TGCGCCAGCAGCCAAGGTAGCGGGGGAGGCAATGAGCAGTTCTTC. Translation gives CASSQGSGGGNEQFF.

The J gene is TRBJ1-4, the V gene TRBV7-2; 9 bases line up with TRBD1. The V gene's germline CDR1 is SGHTA and CDR2 FQGNSA. The CDR3 is 16 residues long. Trimming took 5 bases from V and 3 from J; bases not matched to a gene: 7. The CDR3 nucleotides read TGTGCCAGCAGCCATCGACAGGGGGTGGCTAATGAAAAACTGTTTTTT. Amino acid sequence: CASSHRQGVANEKLFF. The whole variable domain, filled in from reference TRBV7-2 and TRBJ1-4, reads GAGVSQSPSNKVTEKGKDVELRCDPISGHTALYWYRQSLGQGLEFLIYFQGNSAPDKSGLPSDRFSAERTGGSVSTLTIQRTQQEDSAVYLCASSHRQGVANEKLFFGSGTQLSVL.

This rearrangement joins TRBV4-3 to TRBJ2-1; D possibly corresponds to TRBD2 (5 bases). This CDR3 spans 17 amino acids. Germline assignment: CDR1 LGHNA and CDR2 YSLEER. Between the trimmed V and J ends, which lost 0 bases and 4 bases, there was a span of 16 bases. The CDR3 protein is CASSQEEPADTYNEQFF. For the CDR3, the DNA is TGCGCCAGCAGCCAAGAGGAGCCAGCGGATACATACAATGAGCAGTTCTTC.

The chain combines TRBV7-8 with TRBJ1-1; tentative D call: TRBD1 (5 bases). This CDR3 has 14 residues. Germline CDR1 reads SGHVS; CDR2 reads FQNEAQ. Trimming removed 8 bases at V and 2 bases at J, with 15 bases between. Written as DNA, the CDR3 is TGTGCCAGCGTATTGGGCAGGACAAACACTGAAGCTTTCTTT. Its translation is CASVLGRTNTEAFF.

J is TRBJ2-3 and V is TRBV28; TRBD2 aligns across 15 bases. With V trimmed by 5 bases and J by 5 bases, 8 bases remained unmatched. This CDR3 comprises 17 residues. Germline-derived CDR1 and CDR2 are MDHEN and SYDVKM. The CDR3 DNA reads as TGTGCCAGCAGTACCCCTGGACTAGCGGGAGGGTTAGATACGCAGTATTTT. Its translation is CASSTPGLAGGLDTQYF.

For the CDR3, the DNA is TGTGCCAGCAGCCCGTACACAGGGAGTCCCGGCTCCTACAATGAGCAGTTCTTC. This gives the protein CASSPYTGSPGSYNEQFF. The chain joins TRBV7-6 to TRBJ2-1; TRBD1 is a possible D gene (6 bases). Germline V gene lookup returns CDR1 SGHVS and CDR2 FNYEAQ. Trimming stripped 5 bases from V and 0 bases from J, with 20 bases between. The length of the CDR3 is 18 residues.

CDR3 protein: CASSDRKGLNTEAFF. The CDR3, as DNA: TGTGCCAGCAGCGACAGGAAGGGATTGAACACTGAAGCTTTCTTT. The rearrangement uses TRBV7-6 and TRBJ1-1; D possibly corresponds to TRBD1 (6 bases). The CDR3 runs to 15 residues. CDR1 and CDR2 (germline): SGHVS, FNYEAQ. V was clipped by 5 bases and J by 0 bases, with 13 bases between them.

This chain connects TRBV28 to TRBJ1-5, with D possibly matching TRBD1 (5 bases). Germline V CDR1 and CDR2: MDHEN, SYDVKM. CDR3 length: 17 amino acids. V lost 3 bases, J lost 4 bases, and 19 bases lay in between. CDR3 in amino acids: CASSFSLTGWRNQPQHF. The DNA of the CDR3 is TGTGCCAGCAGTTTCTCCCTAACAGGTTGGAGAAATCAGCCCCAGCATTTT.

CDR3 loop: CARKTPPRLAFHEQYV. In DNA form, the CDR3 reads TGTGCCAGGAAGACTCCCCCCCGACTAGCATTCCACGAGCAGTACGTC. The chain carries TRBV6-4 and TRBJ2-7, with TRBD2 matching 7 bases. The J segment lost 5 bases and the V segment lost 9 bases, leaving 19 bases of the junction unmatched. This CDR3 has 16 amino acids. Per the germline V gene, CDR1 is MRHNA and CDR2 is SNTAGT.

Here the CDR3 DNA reads TGTGCCAGCAGCCACGGGTTTGGCTACGAGCAGTACGTC. Its translation is CASSHGFGYEQYV. This chain uses TRBV5-4 with TRBJ2-7, with unresolved D. With 4 bases removed from V and 3 bases from J, the gap between germline ends came to 11 bases. This CDR3 has 13 residues. Germline values: CDR1 SGHNT, CDR2 YYREEE (reference sequence).

V gene TRBV6-5 combines with J gene TRBJ2-7; D is perhaps TRBD2 (6 bases). V lost 6 bases, J lost 4 bases, and 13 bases lay in between. CDR3 length: 13 residues. Germline CDR1 reads MNHEY; CDR2 reads SVGAGI. CDR3 protein: CASSPGVLYEQYF. The CDR3 DNA follows: TGTGCCAGCAGCCCGGGAGTTCTTTACGAGCAGTACTTC.

The chain employs TRBV5-1 and TRBJ2-3, with 9 bases that match TRBD1. The CDR3 length is 17 residues. The germline gives CDR1 SGHRS, CDR2 YFSETQ. The V segment lost 0 bases and the J segment 5 bases; nucleotides outside the gene matches: 10. CDR3 amino acids: CASSLAGQGNLGDTQYF. CDR3 sequence (DNA): TGCGCCAGCAGCTTGGCGGGACAGGGAAATCTAGGAGATACGCAGTATTTT.

The V gene is TRBV13, the J gene TRBJ2-7; 11 nucleotides align to TRBD2. The ends lost 5 bases at V and 6 bases at J; junction bases unmatched: 3. The CDR3 contains 13 residues. From germline, CDR1 is PRHDT and CDR2 FYEKMQ (reference sequence). The CDR3 region is CASSPGTSGEQYV. The CDR3 nucleotides are TGTGCCAGCAGCCCTGGGACTAGCGGCGAGCAGTACGTC.

The chain has TRBV5-1 and TRBJ1-2; D might be TRBD1 (5 bases). The CDR3 contains 16 residues. Germline values: CDR1 SGHRS, CDR2 YFSETQ. Trimming removed 3 bases at V and 7 bases at J, with 22 bases between. The CDR3 region has the DNA TGCGCCAGCAGCTGGGGAGGGACTTCCGCCCGCGGTGGCTACACCTTC. Encoded protein: CASSWGGTSARGGYTF.

The rearrangement uses TRBV13 and TRBJ1-2; D gene uncertain. This CDR3 comprises 12 residues. The V end was cut by 2 bases, the J end by 2 bases, with 3 bases between. Germline V CDR1 and CDR2: PRHDT, FYEKMQ (reference sequence). CDR3 region: CASSLPNYGYTF. Here the CDR3 DNA reads TGTGCCAGCAGCTTACCGAACTATGGCTACACCTTC.

The chain couples TRBV30 to TRBJ1-5; D call uncertain. Looked up from germline, CDR1 is GTSNPN and CDR2 is SVGIG (reference sequence). The CDR3 runs 13 residues. V lost 1 base and J 0 bases, leaving 4 bases between the germline ends. CDR3 loop: CAWSEHSNQPQHF. CDR3 bases: TGTGCCTGGAGTGAACATAGCAATCAGCCCCAGCATTTT.

The genes are TRBV18 and TRBJ2-1; 9 nucleotides match TRBD1. Germline V gene lookup returns CDR1 KGHSH and CDR2 LQKENI. The CDR3 is 15 residues long. The V and J ends lost 3 bases and 4 bases, in that order; junction bases with no gene match: 4. The CDR3 here is CASSPTGGAYNEQFF. As DNA, the CDR3 is TGTGCCAGCTCACCTACAGGGGGCGCATACAATGAGCAGTTCTTC. Using reference TRBV18 and TRBJ2-1 for the parts outside the CDR3, the full variable domain is NAGVMQNPRHLVRRRGQEARLRCSPMKGHSHVYWYRQLPEEGLKFMVYLQKENIIDESGMPKERFSAEFPKEGPSILRIQQVVRGDSAAYFCASSPTGGAYNEQFFGPGTRLTVL.

The chain joins TRBV7-9 to TRBJ2-1; TRBD1 might be the D (6 bases). This CDR3 comprises 13 residues. CDR1 and CDR2 from the germline V gene are SEHNR and FQNEAQ (reference sequence). Between the trimmed V and J ends, which lost 5 bases and 2 bases, there was a span of 7 bases. The CDR3 sequence: CASSRDTYNEQFF. The CDR3 region has the DNA TGTGCCAGCAGCCGGGACACCTACAATGAGCAGTTCTTC.

The chain couples TRBV6-5 to TRBJ1-5; tentatively, D is TRBD1 (5 bases). Trimming removed 6 bases from V and 2 bases from J, with 8 bases in between. Germline V gene sequence: CDR1 MNHEY, CDR2 SVGAGI. The CDR3 consists of 13 residues. As DNA, the CDR3 is TGTGCCAGCAGAGGGGTGGGCAATCAGCCCCAGCATTTT. Protein product: CASRGVGNQPQHF.